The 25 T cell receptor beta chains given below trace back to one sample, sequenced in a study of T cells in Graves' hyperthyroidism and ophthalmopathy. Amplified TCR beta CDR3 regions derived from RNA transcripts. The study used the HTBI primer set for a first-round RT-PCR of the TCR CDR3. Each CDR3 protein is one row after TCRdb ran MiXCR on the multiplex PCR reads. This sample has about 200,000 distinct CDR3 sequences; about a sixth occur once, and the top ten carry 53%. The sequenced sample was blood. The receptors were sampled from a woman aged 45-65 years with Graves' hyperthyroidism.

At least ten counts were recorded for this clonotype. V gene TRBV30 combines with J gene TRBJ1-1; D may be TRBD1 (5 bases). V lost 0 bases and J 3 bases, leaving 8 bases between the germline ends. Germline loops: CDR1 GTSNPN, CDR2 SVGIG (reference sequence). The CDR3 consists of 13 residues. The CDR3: CAWSVGGYTEAFF. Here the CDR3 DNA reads TGTGCCTGGAGTGTGGGGGGGTACACTGAAGCTTTCTTT.

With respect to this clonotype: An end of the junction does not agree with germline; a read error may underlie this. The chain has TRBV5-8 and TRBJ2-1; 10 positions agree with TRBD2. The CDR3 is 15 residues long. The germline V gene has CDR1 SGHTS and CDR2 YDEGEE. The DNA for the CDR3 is TGCGCCAGCAGCTTCCTAACTAGCGGGGTCCATGAGCAGTTCTTC. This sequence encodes CASSFLTSGVHEQFF.

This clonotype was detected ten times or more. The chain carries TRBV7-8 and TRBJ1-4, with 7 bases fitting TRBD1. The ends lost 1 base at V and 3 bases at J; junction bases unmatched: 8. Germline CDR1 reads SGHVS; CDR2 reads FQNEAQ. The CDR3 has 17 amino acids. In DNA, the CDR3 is TGTGCCAGCAGCTTAGACAGGGGCAGGGGAGCTAATGAAAAACTGTTTTTT. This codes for CASSLDRGRGANEKLFF.

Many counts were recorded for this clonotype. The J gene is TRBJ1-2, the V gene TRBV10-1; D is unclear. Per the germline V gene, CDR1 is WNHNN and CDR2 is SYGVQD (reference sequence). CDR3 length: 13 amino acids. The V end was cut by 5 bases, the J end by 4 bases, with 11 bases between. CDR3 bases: TGCGCCAGCAGTCAGGACGGATTCTATGGCTACACCTTC. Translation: CASSQDGFYGYTF.

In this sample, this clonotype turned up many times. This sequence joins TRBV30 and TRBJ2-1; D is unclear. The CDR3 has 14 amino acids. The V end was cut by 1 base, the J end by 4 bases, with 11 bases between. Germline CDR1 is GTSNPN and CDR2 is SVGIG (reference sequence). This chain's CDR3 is CAWSAGQLYNEQFF. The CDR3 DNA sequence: TGTGCCTGGAGTGCCGGGCAGCTGTACAATGAGCAGTTCTTC.

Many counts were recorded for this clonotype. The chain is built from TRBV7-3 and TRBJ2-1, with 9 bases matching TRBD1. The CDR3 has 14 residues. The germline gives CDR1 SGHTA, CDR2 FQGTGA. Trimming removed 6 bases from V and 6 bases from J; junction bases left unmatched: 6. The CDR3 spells CASRRDRASNEQFF. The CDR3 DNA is TGTGCCAGCAGACGGGACAGGGCGTCCAATGAGCAGTTCTTC.

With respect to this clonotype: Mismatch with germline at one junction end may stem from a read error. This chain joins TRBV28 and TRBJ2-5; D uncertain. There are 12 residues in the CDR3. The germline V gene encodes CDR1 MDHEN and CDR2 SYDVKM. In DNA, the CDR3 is TGTGCCAGCAGTGGCTCCCCCCGGCATCAAGACTTC. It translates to CASSGSPRHQDF.

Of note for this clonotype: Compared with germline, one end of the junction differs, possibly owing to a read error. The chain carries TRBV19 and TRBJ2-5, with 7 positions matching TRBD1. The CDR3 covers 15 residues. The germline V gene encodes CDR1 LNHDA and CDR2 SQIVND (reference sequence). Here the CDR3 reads CASDDQTGDQENQYF. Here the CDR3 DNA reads TGTGCCAGTGATGATCAAACAGGGGACCAAGAGAACCAGTACTTC. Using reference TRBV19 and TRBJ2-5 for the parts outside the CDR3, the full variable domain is DGGITQSPKYLFRKEGQNVTLSCEQNLNHDAMYWYRQDPGQGLRLIYYSQIVNDFQKGDIAEGYSVSREKKESFPLTVTSAQKNPTAFYLCASDDQTGDQENQYFGPGTRLLVL.

CDR3 bases: TGTGCCAGCAGTTTGGAGGGACTAGCGGGAGGGAGGCAGTATTTT. Encoded protein: CASSLEGLAGGRQYF. J is TRBJ2-3 and V is TRBV12-3 or TRBV12-4, with TRBD2 matching over 16 bases. J was trimmed by 11 bases and V by 3 bases; bases with no gene match: 5. The CDR3 length is 15 residues.

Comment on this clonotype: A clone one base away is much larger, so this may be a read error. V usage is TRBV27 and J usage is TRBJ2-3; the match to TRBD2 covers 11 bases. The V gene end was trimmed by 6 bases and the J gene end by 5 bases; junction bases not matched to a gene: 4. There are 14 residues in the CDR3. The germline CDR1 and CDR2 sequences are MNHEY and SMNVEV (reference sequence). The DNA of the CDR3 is TGTGCCAGCAGACTAGCGGGAGACATAGATACGCAGTATTTT. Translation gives CASRLAGDIDTQYF.

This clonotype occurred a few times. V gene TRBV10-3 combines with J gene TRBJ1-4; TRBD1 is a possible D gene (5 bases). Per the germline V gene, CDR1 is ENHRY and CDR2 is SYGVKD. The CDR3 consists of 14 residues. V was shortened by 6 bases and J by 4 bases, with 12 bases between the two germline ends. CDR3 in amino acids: CAISREGSNEKLFF. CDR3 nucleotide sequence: TGTGCCATCAGCCGGGAGGGGAGTAATGAAAAACTGTTTTTT.

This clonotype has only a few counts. The CDR3 coding sequence is TGCAGCGTCGCTTTCCGGGGGTATAGCACCTTC. Translated: CSVAFRGYSTF. The chain links TRBV29-1 to TRBJ1-2, with a possible D match to TRBD1 (5 bases). The CDR3 sequence is 11 residues long. Germline values: CDR1 SQVTM, CDR2 ANQGSEA. V was trimmed by 6 bases and J by 13 bases, leaving 18 bases between them.

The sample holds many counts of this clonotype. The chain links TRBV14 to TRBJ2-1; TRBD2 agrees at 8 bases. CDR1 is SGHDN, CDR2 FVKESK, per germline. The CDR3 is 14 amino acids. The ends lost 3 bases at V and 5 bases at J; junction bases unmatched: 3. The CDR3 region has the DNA TGTGCCAGCAGCCAGCGGGAGGCTCACAATGAGCAGTTCTTC. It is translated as CASSQREAHNEQFF.

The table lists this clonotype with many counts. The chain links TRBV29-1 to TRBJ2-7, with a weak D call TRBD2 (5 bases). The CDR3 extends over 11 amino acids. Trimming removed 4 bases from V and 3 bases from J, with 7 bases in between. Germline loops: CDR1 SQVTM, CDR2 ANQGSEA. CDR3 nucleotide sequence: TGCAGCGTTGGGGCGGGCTACGAGCAGTACTTC. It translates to CSVGAGYEQYF.

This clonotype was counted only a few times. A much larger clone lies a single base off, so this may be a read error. The CDR3 reads CASTDRFTGTQYF. CDR3 nucleotides: TGTGCCAGCACGGACCGTTTCACAGGTACGCAGTATTTT. V usage is TRBV2 and J usage is TRBJ2-3; tentatively, D is TRBD1 (5 bases). This CDR3 spans 13 amino acids. The germline V gene has CDR1 SNHLY and CDR2 FYNNEI.

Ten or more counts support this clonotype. The CDR3 bases are TGTGCCAGCAGTTTCTATGCGGGAGGTGCCTCCTACGAGCAGTACTTC. It codes for CASSFYAGGASYEQYF. The chain is built from TRBV6-1 and TRBJ2-7; 8 bases align to TRBD2. The CDR3 covers 16 residues. CDR1 and CDR2 from the germline V gene are MNHNS and SASEGT. After removal of 5 bases from V and 0 bases from J, the junction contained 9 bases not matched to a gene.

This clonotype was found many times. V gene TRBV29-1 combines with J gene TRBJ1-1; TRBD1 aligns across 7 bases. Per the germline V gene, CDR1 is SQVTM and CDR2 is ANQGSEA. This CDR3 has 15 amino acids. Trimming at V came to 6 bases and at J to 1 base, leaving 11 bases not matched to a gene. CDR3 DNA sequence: TGCAGCGTAGAACCGACAGGGAGGGGGAACACTGAAGCTTTCTTT. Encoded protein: CSVEPTGRGNTEAFF.

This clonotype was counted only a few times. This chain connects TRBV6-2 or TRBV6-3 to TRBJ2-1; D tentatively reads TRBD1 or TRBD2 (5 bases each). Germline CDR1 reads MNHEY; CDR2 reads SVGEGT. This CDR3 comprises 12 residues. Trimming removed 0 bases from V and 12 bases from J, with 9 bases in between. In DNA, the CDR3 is TGTGCCAGCAGTTACTCGGGGGAGAGGCAGTTCTTC. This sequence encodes CASSYSGERQFF.

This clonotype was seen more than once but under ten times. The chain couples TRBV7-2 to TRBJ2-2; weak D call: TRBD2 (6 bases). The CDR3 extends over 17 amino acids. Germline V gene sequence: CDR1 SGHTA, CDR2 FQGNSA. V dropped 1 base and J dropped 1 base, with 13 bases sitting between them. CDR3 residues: CASSLVAGLKNTGELFF. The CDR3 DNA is TGTGCCAGCAGCTTAGTTGCGGGGCTTAAGAACACCGGGGAGCTGTTTTTT.

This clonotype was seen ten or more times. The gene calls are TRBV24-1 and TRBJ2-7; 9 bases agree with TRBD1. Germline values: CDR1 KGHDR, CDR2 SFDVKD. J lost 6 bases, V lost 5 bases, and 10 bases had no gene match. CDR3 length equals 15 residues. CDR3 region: CATSAEDRGASEQYF. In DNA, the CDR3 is TGTGCCACCAGTGCCGAGGACAGGGGTGCTTCCGAGCAGTACTTC.

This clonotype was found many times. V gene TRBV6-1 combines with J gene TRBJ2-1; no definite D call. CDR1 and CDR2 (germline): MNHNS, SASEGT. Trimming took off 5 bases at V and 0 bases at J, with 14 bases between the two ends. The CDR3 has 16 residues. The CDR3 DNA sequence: TGTGCCAGCAGTTATGAAGCACCGAGCTCCTACAATGAGCAGTTCTTC. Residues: CASSYEAPSSYNEQFF.

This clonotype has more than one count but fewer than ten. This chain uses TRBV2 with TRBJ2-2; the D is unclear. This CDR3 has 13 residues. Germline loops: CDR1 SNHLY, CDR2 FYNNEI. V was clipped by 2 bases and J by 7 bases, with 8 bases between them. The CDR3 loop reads CASSEQVHGELFF. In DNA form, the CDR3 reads TGTGCCAGCAGTGAACAGGTCCACGGGGAGCTGTTTTTT.

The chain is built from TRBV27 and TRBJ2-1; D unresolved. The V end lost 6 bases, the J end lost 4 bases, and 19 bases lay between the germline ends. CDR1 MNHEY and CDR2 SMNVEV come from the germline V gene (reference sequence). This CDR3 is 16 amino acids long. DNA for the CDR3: TGTGCCAGCAGCAAAAACGACATACCCTGGTACAATGAGCAGTTCTTC. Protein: CASSKNDIPWYNEQFF.

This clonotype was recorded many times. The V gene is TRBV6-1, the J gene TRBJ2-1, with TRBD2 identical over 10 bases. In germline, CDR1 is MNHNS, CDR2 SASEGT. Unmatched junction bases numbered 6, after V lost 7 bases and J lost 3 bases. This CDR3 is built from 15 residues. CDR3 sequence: CASIRTSGLYNEQFF. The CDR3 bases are TGTGCCAGCATCCGGACTAGCGGCCTCTACAATGAGCAGTTCTTC.

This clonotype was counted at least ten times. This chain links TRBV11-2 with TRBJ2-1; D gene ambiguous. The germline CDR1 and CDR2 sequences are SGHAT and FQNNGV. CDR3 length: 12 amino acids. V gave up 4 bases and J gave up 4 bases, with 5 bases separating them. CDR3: CASSSTYNEQFF. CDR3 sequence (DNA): TGTGCCAGCAGCTCGACATACAATGAGCAGTTCTTC.